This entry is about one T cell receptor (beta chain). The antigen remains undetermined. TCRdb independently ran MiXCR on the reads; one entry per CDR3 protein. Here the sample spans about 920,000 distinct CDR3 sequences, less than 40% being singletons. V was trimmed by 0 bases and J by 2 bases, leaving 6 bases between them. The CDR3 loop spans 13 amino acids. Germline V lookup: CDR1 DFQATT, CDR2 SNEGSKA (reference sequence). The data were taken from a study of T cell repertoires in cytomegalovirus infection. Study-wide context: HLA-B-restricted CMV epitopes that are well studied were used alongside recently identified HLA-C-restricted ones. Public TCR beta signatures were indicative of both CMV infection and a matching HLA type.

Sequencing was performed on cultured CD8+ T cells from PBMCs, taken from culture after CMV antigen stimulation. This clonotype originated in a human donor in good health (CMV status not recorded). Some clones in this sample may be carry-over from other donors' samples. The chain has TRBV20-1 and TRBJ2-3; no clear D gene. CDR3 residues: CSARDRTTDTQYF. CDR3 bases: TGCAGTGCTAGAGATCGGACCACAGATACGCAGTATTTT.